This T cell receptor (beta chain) was sequenced during a study of blood T cell repertoires in COVID-19. Study details: Nucleic acid was either cDNA or gDNA, and it came from T cells, B-cell-depleted T cells, or PBMCs.

Deletions cut 3 bases from V and 8 bases from J, with 7 bases between. The germline V gene encodes CDR1 MDHEN and CDR2 SYDVKM. This CDR3 is built from 11 residues. Generated by immunoSEQ multiplex PCR, the TCRdb table keeps only in-frame clones and is missing some. The sample lists 100,000 to 150,000 clones; about 91% were seen once. The chain uses TRBV28 and TRBJ1-2; the D gene is possibly TRBD1 (5 bases). Input material: peripheral blood. The receptor was isolated from a middle-aged man with acute or convalescent COVID-19. DNA of the CDR3: TGTGCCAGCAGTTTGGGGCGAGGCTACACCTTC. This encodes CASSLGRGYTF.